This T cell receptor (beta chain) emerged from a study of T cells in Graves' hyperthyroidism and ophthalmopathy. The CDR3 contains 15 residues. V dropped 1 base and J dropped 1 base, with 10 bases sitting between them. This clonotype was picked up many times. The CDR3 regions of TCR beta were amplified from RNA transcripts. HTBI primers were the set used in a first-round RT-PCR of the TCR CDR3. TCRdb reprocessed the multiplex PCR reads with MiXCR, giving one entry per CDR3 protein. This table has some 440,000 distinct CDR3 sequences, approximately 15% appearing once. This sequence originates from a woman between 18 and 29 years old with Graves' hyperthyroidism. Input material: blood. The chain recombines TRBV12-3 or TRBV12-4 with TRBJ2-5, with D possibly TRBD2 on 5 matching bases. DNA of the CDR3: TGTGCCAGCAGTTTAGTAGAGGGTCGCCAAGAGACCCAGTACTTC. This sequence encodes CASSLVEGRQETQYF.